This entry is about one TCR beta chain. Its antigen is currently not known. No much larger clonotype is one base removed from it; base qualities were not supplied. The sample originates from a study of cytomegalovirus exposure and HLA in healthy donors (dated by TCRdb to between 2016 and 2019). About the study as a whole: The 700 or so repertoires of the first cohort and the roughly 120 validation repertoires were produced on the same platform, according to a later analysis. In addition to the first cohort of 666 subjects, a separate validation cohort of some 120 different subjects was used. To predict cytomegalovirus infection status, the study brought together high-throughput TCR immunosequencing, statistical association of individual TCRs with disease status, and machine learning. The study was designed to test whether signatures of past pathogen exposure could be identified by cataloging public T cell receptors.

The method was the immunoSEQ multiplex PCR assay. The source study handled its data this way. A statistical classification framework was built for diagnosing cytomegalovirus status from the catalog of TCR beta chain sequences. Entries here come from immuneACCESS through TCRdb and include only in-frame sequences with V and J called. Some clones fail to appear in such tables; in the studies checked, an unresolved V gene covers under half of the shortfall, and the cause of the remainder is unknown. The V and J calls and clone size were taken over from that table, and D and trimming were inferred from the DNA. The sample includes fewer than 200,000 clones, with 85% observed a single time. About a sixth of the sample is in the top ten clones. General findings and caveats noted by the study authors: A few of the identified cytomegalovirus-associated TCR beta chains were confirmed in vitro to be specific for cytomegalovirus antigens. According to the authors, the approach could potentially be generalized to other disease states and immunological phenotypes. A total of fewer than 200 TCR beta chains were listed by the study as associated with cytomegalovirus. Cytomegalovirus status was reported to be diagnosed by the classifier with high specificity and sensitivity in both the original and validation cohorts. All 120 or so repertoires were used to score co-occurrence in the validation cohort in a later analysis, because that analysis had no HLA typing for the cohort. Of the cluster scores, 85% to 95% were above 0 in a later analysis, which found that TCRs clustered in the first cohort also tended to co-occur in the 120 validation repertoires. Most TCR sequences were observed very rarely across donors, whereas some public TCRs were present in many individuals.

The donors were included in the validation cohort of roughly 130 subjects, a group kept apart from the approximately 700-subject first cohort. CDR1 and CDR2 (MNHEY, SMNVEV) derive from the germline V gene (reference sequence). Between the V and J ends, shortened by 5 bases and 0 bases respectively, the junction contains 11 bases. From cysteine to phenylalanine, the CDR3 is 15 amino acids long. This entry keeps only the CDR3 DNA: 45 bases, framed from base 1. This sequence originates from a man aged 18 to 29 in good health and CMV-seropositive. The sequence links TRBV27 to TRBJ2-1, with TRBD1 perhaps the D gene, on 6 matching bases. Specimen: PBMCs. This receptor has the CDR3 CASSPDRSSYNEQFF. The bases are TGTGCCAGCAGTCCCGACAGGAGCTCCTACAATGAGCAGTTCTTC.